The entry below describes one T cell receptor (beta chain). Antigen unknown. The sample comes from a study of CD8 T cell repertoires and HIV-1 epitope variants. Study in general: Controls included no peptide, Ebola AY9 epitope, and a CMV, EBV, flu pool.

V lost 1 base and J lost 2, with 9 bases in between. In germline, CDR1 is SGHNT, CDR2 YYREEE (reference sequence). CDR3 length: 14 amino acids. The repertoire was sequenced with immunoSEQ multiplex PCR; TCRdb's copy has only in-frame clones and lacks some. The sample lists some 5,400 clones, approximately 72% seen once, with over 35% in the top ten. The sequence derives from a male donor with HIV. The specimen was cultured CD8+ T cells derived from PBMCs. The chain uses TRBV5-4 and TRBJ1-2, with D maybe TRBD1 (5 bases). CDR3 protein: CASSLKGFNYGYTF. The CDR3 DNA sequence: TGTGCCAGCAGCTTGAAGGGGTTCAACTATGGCTACACCTTC.